This T cell receptor beta chain was found in a study of blood T cell repertoires in COVID-19. About the research overall: From the United States, Italy and Spain came samples of acute and convalescent COVID-19. PBMCs, B-cell-depleted T cells, or T cells provided the cDNA or gDNA that made up the material.

In the source study's methods: Reference gene primers were amplified, and this amplification served to estimate nucleated cell counts. Libraries were prepared by immunoSEQ multiplex PCR; TCRdb keeps only in-frame clonotypes and omits some of them. V and J calls plus clone size are reproduced from that table; the DNA served to infer D and trimming. In the table there are 30,000 to 45,000 clones, about 87% of which are singletons. About this clone itself: Other DNA sequences of this sample code for an identical CDR3.

This CDR3 is built from 14 residues. The ends lost 6 bases at V and 2 bases at J; junction bases unmatched: 7. CDR1 is SNHLY and CDR2 is FYNNEI in the germline V gene. The chain carries TRBV2 and TRBJ2-7, with TRBD1 matching 7 bases. This TCR came from a human donor in a cohort sampled during active COVID-19. Source material: peripheral blood. Written as DNA, the CDR3 is TGTGCCAGCAGAGATACACAGGGGACCTACGAGCAGTACTTC. It encodes CASRDTQGTYEQYF.